A selection of T cell receptor beta chains follows, all from one sample in a study of cytomegalovirus exposure and HLA in healthy donors. TCRdb's table, derived via immunoSEQ multiplex PCR, lists solely in-frame clones and lacks some. The sample includes around 130,000 clones, 75% to 85% seen only once; the top ten take 3% to 4%. Source material: PBMCs. These receptors all come from a woman aged 40 to 50 in good health and CMV-seronegative. Each CDR3 is given without its conserved first and last residue.

v_call: TRBV19; j_call: TRBJ1-3; cdr3_length: 12; cdr3_aa: ASSHTGRGNTIY
v_call: TRBV6-5; j_call: TRBJ1-2; cdr3_length: 13; cdr3_aa: ASTRGGQGAYGYT
v_call: TRBV4-1; j_call: TRBJ1-2; cdr3_length: 13; cdr3_aa: ASSPGGQGVGGYT
v_call: TRBV25-1; j_call: TRBJ2-7; cdr3_length: 10; cdr3_aa: ASSEAYYEQY
v_call: TRBV6-6; j_call: TRBJ2-7; cdr3_length: 13; cdr3_aa: ASSPTSGYSYEQY
v_call: TRBV7-9; j_call: TRBJ2-1; cdr3_length: 9; cdr3_aa: ASSLGQVEF
v_call: TRBV6-5; j_call: TRBJ1-2; cdr3_length: 13; cdr3_aa: ASSYSNAGVGGYT
v_call: TRBV10-1; j_call: TRBJ2-3; cdr3_length: 14; cdr3_aa: ASSGDRGVHTDTQY
v_call: TRBV6-6; j_call: TRBJ1-5; cdr3_length: 12; cdr3_aa: ASNPPSTYQPQH
v_call: TRBV6-5; j_call: TRBJ2-1; cdr3_length: 13; cdr3_aa: ASSPSGSPYNEQF
v_call: TRBV6-6; j_call: TRBJ2-7; cdr3_length: 12; cdr3_aa: ASRMTANQYEQY
v_call: TRBV6-5; j_call: TRBJ2-3; cdr3_length: 13; cdr3_aa: ASSISGGLTDTQY
v_call: TRBV7-9; j_call: TRBJ2-1; cdr3_length: 14; cdr3_aa: ASSLSGRTSYNEQF
v_call: TRBV6-6; j_call: TRBJ2-1; cdr3_length: 13; cdr3_aa: ASSYSVQFGNEQF
v_call: TRBV7-6; j_call: TRBJ1-4; cdr3_length: 16; cdr3_aa: ASSRVSSTVSRNEKLF
v_call: TRBV4-3; j_call: TRBJ2-1; cdr3_length: 17; cdr3_aa: ASSQEAPLSSGRMGEQF
v_call: TRBV27; j_call: TRBJ2-1; cdr3_length: 15; cdr3_aa: ASSLSPYGYSYNEQF
v_call: TRBV4-1; j_call: TRBJ1-2; cdr3_length: 13; cdr3_aa: ASSQATGGVYGYT
v_call: TRBV4-1; j_call: TRBJ1-4; cdr3_length: 13; cdr3_aa: ASSQEAIQNEKLF
v_call: TRBV29-1; j_call: TRBJ2-3; cdr3_length: 13; cdr3_aa: SVEYTGGPTDTQY
v_call: TRBV4-1; j_call: TRBJ1-1; cdr3_length: 13; cdr3_aa: ASSHFRGLNTEAF
v_call: TRBV4-2; j_call: TRBJ1-6; cdr3_length: 17; cdr3_aa: ASSQSAPGPGLEGSPLH
v_call: TRBV7-3; j_call: TRBJ2-1; cdr3_length: 11; cdr3_aa: ASSSSAGDEQF
v_call: TRBV28; j_call: TRBJ2-7; cdr3_length: 17; cdr3_aa: ASTRPGLAGGPSSYEQY
v_call: TRBV7-9; j_call: TRBJ1-1; cdr3_length: 12; cdr3_aa: ASSLGAVVTEAF
v_call: TRBV7-7; j_call: TRBJ2-7; cdr3_length: 11; cdr3_aa: ASLGLSSHEQY
v_call: TRBV11-2; j_call: TRBJ2-5; cdr3_length: 13; cdr3_aa: ASSLNPTGQETQY
v_call: TRBV6-1; j_call: TRBJ1-1; cdr3_length: 12; cdr3_aa: ASSEVAEGTEAF
v_call: TRBV5-4; j_call: TRBJ1-6; cdr3_length: 14; cdr3_aa: ASSLSRVAYNSPLH
v_call: TRBV19; j_call: TRBJ1-5; cdr3_length: 15; cdr3_aa: ASRTSGTPAINQPQH
v_call: TRBV5-6; j_call: TRBJ2-7; cdr3_length: 11; cdr3_aa: ASSLVRGYEQY
v_call: TRBV7-2; j_call: TRBJ2-5; cdr3_length: 15; cdr3_aa: ASSQGGGGTRRETQY
v_call: TRBV16; j_call: TRBJ2-5; cdr3_length: 15; cdr3_aa: ASNVDLAGGPRETQY
v_call: TRBV27; j_call: TRBJ1-6; cdr3_length: 10; cdr3_aa: ASSLNSAPLH
v_call: TRBV2; j_call: TRBJ2-1; cdr3_length: 12; cdr3_aa: ASRGTSTYNEQF
v_call: TRBV28; j_call: TRBJ1-2; cdr3_length: 13; cdr3_aa: ASSLEGGALYGYT
v_call: TRBV5-1; j_call: TRBJ1-1; cdr3_length: 13; cdr3_aa: ASSLAAGSNTEAF
v_call: TRBV27; j_call: TRBJ1-6; cdr3_length: 15; cdr3_aa: ASSEDRAYNYNSPLH
v_call: TRBV28; j_call: TRBJ2-1; cdr3_length: 12; cdr3_aa: ASSFLDRVNEQF
v_call: TRBV4-2; j_call: TRBJ2-1; cdr3_length: 13; cdr3_aa: ASSRNPGILDEQF
v_call: TRBV5-1; j_call: TRBJ2-2; cdr3_length: 14; cdr3_aa: ASSRGQGANTGELF
v_call: TRBV5-6; j_call: TRBJ1-2; cdr3_length: 12; cdr3_aa: ASSPVGENYGYT
v_call: TRBV6-1; j_call: TRBJ1-6; cdr3_length: 12; cdr3_aa: ASEKGERNSPLH
v_call: TRBV29-1; j_call: TRBJ2-3; cdr3_length: 10; cdr3_aa: SVGTSTDTQY
v_call: TRBV29-1; j_call: TRBJ2-7; cdr3_length: 10; cdr3_aa: SVENTIYEQY
v_call: TRBV5-5; j_call: TRBJ2-7; cdr3_length: 12; cdr3_aa: ASRPGQGAYEQY
v_call: TRBV19; j_call: TRBJ1-1; cdr3_length: 16; cdr3_aa: ASSIVFGGDYGNTEAF
v_call: TRBV6-6; j_call: TRBJ2-1; cdr3_length: 12; cdr3_aa: ASSGTLPRNEQF